This passage covers 20 T cell receptor beta chains from one sample sequenced in a study of CD8+ T cells in alopecia areata. RNA was isolated and reverse transcribed to cDNA, the sequencing template. Clones were sequenced by immunoSEQ multiplex PCR, and TCRdb holds only the in-frame ones, with some missing. Of around 180,000 clones listed, about three fifths were seen once; the top ten hold about 1.3%. As to treatment: oral pan-JAK inhibitor, 5-10 mg twice daily. The sequenced sample was CD4+ T cells sorted from blood, obtained between weeks 49 and 50, from a patient treated with tofacitinib. These receptors were obtained from a human donor with alopecia areata.

This clone turned up a few times. The rearrangement links TRBV15 to TRBJ2-3; D unresolved. Germline loops: CDR1 LNHNV, CDR2 YYDKDF (reference sequence). Trimming stripped 0 bases from V and 5 bases from J, with 6 bases between. The CDR3 loop spans 13 amino acids. The chain's CDR3 is CATSRDLKDTQYF. The CDR3 nucleotides read TGTGCCACCAGCAGAGATCTGAAAGATACGCAGTATTTT.

The chain uses TRBV28 and TRBJ2-3, with 9 bases that match TRBD1. With V trimmed by 1 base and J by 3 bases, 11 bases remained unmatched. The CDR3 is 18 residues long. Germline CDR1 reads MDHEN; CDR2 reads SYDVKM. CDR3: CASSLYPGTGSSTDTQYF. In DNA form, the CDR3 reads TGTGCCAGCAGTTTATATCCCGGGACAGGGAGTTCGACAGATACGCAGTATTTT.

The chain has TRBV10-3 and TRBJ2-7, with 7 bases aligning to TRBD2. The ends lost 3 bases at V and 6 bases at J; junction bases unmatched: 5. Germline CDR1 reads ENHRY; CDR2 reads SYGVKD. This CDR3 is built from 13 residues. The DNA for the CDR3 is TGTGCCATCAGTGACGGACTAGGCCGCGAGCAGTACTTC. Protein sequence: CAISDGLGREQYF.

This clone was counted ten times or more. The genes are TRBV7-3 and TRBJ2-1; D may match TRBD1 or TRBD2 (6 bases each). V was pared by 2 bases and J by 14 bases, with 22 bases between. CDR3 size: 15 residues. Germline V gene data show CDR1 as SGHTA and CDR2 as FQGTGA. The CDR3: CASSLWGARPQRKFF. The CDR3 DNA is TGTGCCAGCAGCTTATGGGGGGCGCGGCCACAAAGGAAGTTCTTC.

The chain combines TRBV6-1 with TRBJ1-5; D not resolved. This CDR3 region has 14 residues. Trimming pared 1 base from V and 0 bases from J, leaving 4 bases between. Germline V gives CDR1 MNHNS, CDR2 SASEGT. The CDR3 DNA reads TGTGCCAGCAGTGAAGGATATAGCAATCAGCCCCAGCATTTT. This codes for CASSEGYSNQPQHF.

This chain uses TRBV7-2 with TRBJ2-1; 11 nucleotides agree with TRBD2. V was pared by 5 bases and J by 6 bases, with 15 bases of the junction left unmatched. Germline-derived CDR1 and CDR2 are SGHTA and FQGNSA. The CDR3 runs to 18 residues. CDR3 in DNA: TGTGCCAGCAGCCTACACCAGCTAGCGGGGGGATTTGGCAATGAGCAGTTCTTC. Residues: CASSLHQLAGGFGNEQFF. Supplemented by reference TRBV7-2 and TRBJ2-1, the full variable domain reads GAGVSQSPSNKVTEKGKDVELRCDPISGHTALYWYRQSLGQGLEFLIYFQGNSAPDKSGLPSDRFSAERTGGSVSTLTIQRTQQEDSAVYLCASSLHQLAGGFGNEQFFGPGTRLTVL.

This sequence joins TRBV5-1 and TRBJ2-7, with 9 bases matching TRBD1. CDR3 size: 13 residues. Germline lookup yields CDR1 SGHRS and CDR2 YFSETQ. After removal of 8 bases from V and 6 bases from J, the junction contained 9 bases not matched to a gene. CDR3 DNA: TGCGCCAGTTCGACGGGACAGGGATCCGAGCAGTACTTC. This gives the protein CASSTGQGSEQYF.

J is TRBJ1-5 and V is TRBV27, with D tentatively TRBD1 (6 bases). V lost 5 bases and J lost 0, with 11 bases in between. This CDR3 is built from 15 residues. Germline V CDR1 and CDR2: MNHEY, SMNVEV (reference sequence). The CDR3 DNA reads TGTGCCAGCAGTCCGACAGGTTTTAGCAATCAGCCCCAGCATTTT. It is translated as CASSPTGFSNQPQHF.

This clone was seen a few times. The chain couples TRBV29-1 to TRBJ2-1, with D perhaps given as TRBD1 or TRBD2 (6 bases each). Germline CDR1 reads SQVTM; CDR2 reads ANQGSEA. V was shortened by 4 bases and J by 10 bases, with 23 bases between the two germline ends. This CDR3 contains 15 residues. CDR3 loop: CSVGIFGGPGNEQFF. DNA for the CDR3: TGCAGCGTTGGGATATTTGGGGGGCCCGGGAACGAGCAGTTCTTC.

The chain recombines TRBV4-3 with TRBJ2-3; the match to TRBD1 covers 8 bases. The CDR3 sequence is 16 residues long. The ends lost 3 bases at V and 2 bases at J; junction bases unmatched: 7. CDR1 is LGHNA and CDR2 is YSLEER in the germline V gene. This CDR3 reads CASSQSGQGYTDTQYF. The CDR3 DNA is TGCGCCAGCAGCCAGAGTGGACAGGGCTACACAGATACGCAGTATTTT.

The chain uses TRBV4-3 and TRBJ2-7; TRBD1 matches 7 bases. This CDR3 spans 12 amino acids. From germline, CDR1 is LGHNA and CDR2 YSLEER. Germline trimming cut 3 bases from V and 10 bases from J; bases unmatched to any gene: 6. CDR3 bases: TGCGCCAGCAGCCACGACAGGGTGGTCCAGTACTTC. Amino acids: CASSHDRVVQYF.

The chain has TRBV29-1 and TRBJ2-2; D may be TRBD2 (7 bases). The germline V gene encodes CDR1 SQVTM and CDR2 ANQGSEA. This CDR3 spans 16 amino acids. V was trimmed by 7 bases and J by 2 bases, leaving 20 bases between them. CDR3 protein: CSAGPRAGANTGELFF. In DNA, the CDR3 is TGCAGCGCGGGGCCGAGGGCGGGGGCCAACACCGGGGAGCTGTTTTTT.

The CDR3 bases are TGTGCCACCAGCAGAGTGGACAGGGCGGAGACCCAGTACTTC. This codes for CATSRVDRAETQYF. The chain employs TRBV15 and TRBJ2-5, with TRBD1 matching over 8 bases. Per the germline V gene, CDR1 is LNHNV and CDR2 is YYDKDF (reference sequence). V lost 1 base, J lost 5 bases, and 3 bases stayed unmatched. This CDR3 has 14 residues.

The gene calls are TRBV5-6 and TRBJ2-7; no clear D. Germline CDR1 and CDR2: SGHDT and YYEEEE. V was trimmed by 1 base and J by 5 bases, leaving 10 bases between them. The CDR3 has 13 residues. The CDR3 region has the DNA TGTGCCAGCAGCTTGCCTGGGGTCCACGAGCAGTACTTC. It yields the protein CASSLPGVHEQYF.

This clone turned up a few times. The J gene is TRBJ1-1, the V gene TRBV29-1, with D possibly TRBD1 on 5 matching bases. Germline CDR1 and CDR2: SQVTM and ANQGSEA. CDR3 length: 12 residues. Deletions cut 7 bases from V and 2 bases from J, with 11 bases between. CDR3 DNA sequence: TGCAGCGCCCGGGACGGAAACACTGAAGCTTTCTTT. Protein: CSARDGNTEAFF. Full variable domain (missing parts from reference TRBV29-1 and TRBJ1-1): SAVISQKPSRDICQRGTSLTIQCQVDSQVTMMFWYRQQPGQSLTLIATANQGSEATYESGFVIDKFPISRPNLTFSTLTVSNMSPEDSSIYLCSARDGNTEAFFGQGTRLTVV.

The chain is built from TRBV20-1 and TRBJ1-1; D is unresolved. The V gene lost 2 bases and the J gene lost 2 bases, with 0 bases spanning the gap. The length of the CDR3 is 10 residues. The germline CDR1 and CDR2 sequences are DFQATT and SNEGSKA (reference sequence). CDR3 DNA: TGCAGTGCTAGAAACACTGAAGCTTTCTTT. Translated, it gives CSARNTEAFF.

The sample holds a few counts of this clone. This chain joins TRBV4-1 and TRBJ2-7, with a tentative D call TRBD1 (6 bases). Per the germline V gene, CDR1 is MGHRA and CDR2 is YSYEKL. This CDR3 region has 13 residues. The V and J ends lost 3 bases and 6 bases respectively, with 12 bases between them. The CDR3 spells CASSHPQGFEQYF. CDR3 DNA: TGCGCCAGCAGCCATCCACAGGGTTTCGAGCAGTACTTC.

CDR3 nucleotide sequence: TGTGCCTGGGACTCTGGAAACACCATATATTTT. This translates into CAWDSGNTIYF. V and J are TRBV30 and TRBJ1-3; D ambiguous. The CDR3 runs to 11 residues. The germline CDR1 and CDR2 sequences are GTSNPN and SVGIG (reference sequence). Between the trimmed V and J ends, which lost 5 bases and 0 bases, there was a span of 2 bases.

The J gene is TRBJ2-3, the V gene TRBV11-2; D perhaps matches TRBD2 (7 bases). The germline V gene encodes CDR1 SGHAT and CDR2 FQNNGV. The V gene lost 6 bases and the J gene lost 3 bases, with 19 bases spanning the gap. The CDR3 runs to 16 residues. CDR3 loop: CASRLARGAKTDTQYF. In nucleotides, the CDR3 is TGTGCCAGCAGACTCGCCCGGGGGGCGAAGACAGATACGCAGTATTTT.

The chain links TRBV29-1 to TRBJ1-4; possible D gene TRBD1, 5 bases. V was clipped by 5 bases and J by 6 bases, with 13 bases between them. The CDR3 length is 13 residues. Germline V lookup: CDR1 SQVTM, CDR2 ANQGSEA. CDR3 region: CSVLQEIHEKLFF. The CDR3 bases are TGCAGCGTTCTACAGGAGATCCATGAAAAACTGTTTTTT. Full variable domain (remainder filled in from reference TRBV29-1 and TRBJ1-4): SAVISQKPSRDICQRGTSLTIQCQVDSQVTMMFWYRQQPGQSLTLIATANQGSEATYESGFVIDKFPISRPNLTFSTLTVSNMSPEDSSIYLCSVLQEIHEKLFFGSGTQLSVL.